This TCR beta chain is from a study of T cell repertoires in cytomegalovirus infection. Study overall: Indications came from public TCR beta signatures; they pointed to CMV infection and to a matching HLA type. Regarding the study as a whole: It was HLA-C-restricted CMV-specific TCR beta clonotypes that dominated the response ex vivo. Summed frequency of shared TCR beta families picked out CMV carriers who also had the relevant HLA.

This clonotype was observed a handful of times. The antigen is unknown. CDR3 length: 15 residues. CDR1 and CDR2 from the germline V gene are LNHDA and SQIVND (reference sequence). Trimming removed 1 base at V and 7 bases at J, with 16 bases between. Each CDR3 protein gets one entry after TCRdb re-called the reads with MiXCR. The sample carries under 350,000 distinct CDR3 sequences, 9.5% recorded once. Sequencing was done on a sample of PBMCs. This rearrangement joins TRBV19 to TRBJ1-2, with D possibly being TRBD1 (5 bases). The TCR comes from a human donor in good health (CMV status not recorded). Some clones in this sample may be carry-over from other donors' samples. CDR3 nucleotides: TGTGCCAGTAGTATAGGTCCGGGACGTATGCCTGGCTACACCTTC. Its protein is CASSIGPGRMPGYTF.